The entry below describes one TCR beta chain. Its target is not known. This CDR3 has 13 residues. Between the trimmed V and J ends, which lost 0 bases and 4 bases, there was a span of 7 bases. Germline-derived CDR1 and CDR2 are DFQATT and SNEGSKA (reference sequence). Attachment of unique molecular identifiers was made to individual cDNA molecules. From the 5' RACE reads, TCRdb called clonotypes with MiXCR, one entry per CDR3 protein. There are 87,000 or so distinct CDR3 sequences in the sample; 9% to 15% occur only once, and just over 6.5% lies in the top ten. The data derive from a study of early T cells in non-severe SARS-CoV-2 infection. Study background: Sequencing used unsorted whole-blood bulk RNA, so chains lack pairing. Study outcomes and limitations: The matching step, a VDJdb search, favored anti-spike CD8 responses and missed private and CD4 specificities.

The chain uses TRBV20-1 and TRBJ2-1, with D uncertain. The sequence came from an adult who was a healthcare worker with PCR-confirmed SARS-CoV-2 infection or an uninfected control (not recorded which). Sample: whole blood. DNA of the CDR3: TGCAGTGCTAGAGATGAGGAGTACAATGAGCAGTTCTTC. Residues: CSARDEEYNEQFF.